The 19 T cell receptor beta chains below were found in one sample sequenced in a study of T-cell reconstitution after alpha-beta-depleted transplantation in children. The TCRbeta library was prepared with unique molecular identifiers. In TCRdb, the PCR reads were re-called with MiXCR into one record per CDR3 protein. Among roughly 240,000 distinct CDR3 sequences listed, 6.5% to 9% were seen once. This material consisted of PBMCs, mostly from graft donor cells, taken 180 days after TCRalphabeta/CD19-depleted stem cell transplant. The receptors stem from a male patient under 18 who had a stem cell transplant for acute lymphoblastic leukemia, so the T cells may come from the graft donor.

For this clonotype: Mismatch with germline at one junction end may stem from a read error. The chain joins TRBV3-1 to TRBJ2-1; 12 bases are a match to TRBD2. The CDR3 has 18 amino acids. Per germline, CDR1 LGHDT and CDR2 YNNKEL (reference sequence). CDR3 sequence: CACSQAKLAGGARNEQFF. The CDR3 DNA sequence: TGTGCCTGCAGCCAAGCTAAACTAGCGGGAGGCGCCAGGAATGAGCAGTTCTTC.

This clonotype was seen only a few times. The chain is built from TRBV19 and TRBJ1-2; TRBD1 matches 9 bases. Germline loops: CDR1 LNHDA, CDR2 SQIVND (reference sequence). The CDR3 loop spans 20 amino acids. The ends lost 10 bases at V and 4 bases at J; junction bases unmatched: 28. In DNA form, the CDR3 reads TGTGCCACTGCGAAGGACCCCCGGACAGGGGTTCGGCTGATTGGCTATGGCTACACCTTC. It translates to CATAKDPRTGVRLIGYGYTF.

This clonotype has at least ten counts. This chain links TRBV2 with TRBJ2-1; D is tentatively TRBD1 or TRBD2 (5 bases each). V lost 0 bases and J 8 bases, leaving 20 bases between the germline ends. The CDR3 runs 17 residues. Germline CDR1 is SNHLY and CDR2 is FYNNEI. CDR3 region: CASSEAVRDGPWHEQFF. The CDR3 bases are TGTGCCAGCAGTGAAGCGGTCCGGGACGGACCATGGCATGAGCAGTTCTTC.

This clonotype was found many times. The chain links TRBV3-1 to TRBJ2-7; 7 nucleotides line up with TRBD1. Trimming at V came to 1 base and at J to 5 bases, leaving 14 bases not matched to a gene. Germline V gene data show CDR1 as LGHDT and CDR2 as YNNKEL (reference sequence). This CDR3 region has 17 residues. The CDR3 bases are TGTGCCAGCAGCCAAGTCTTCTTGACAGGGAAACCCCACGAGCAGTACTTC. It codes for CASSQVFLTGKPHEQYF.

In its sample, this clonotype was seen many times. The CDR3 coding sequence is TGCAGCGTAAGACTAGCGGGTAGCAGCAATGAGCAGTTCTTC. Translating it yields CSVRLAGSSNEQFF. V is TRBV29-1 and J is TRBJ2-1; 10 bases align to TRBD2. The germline V gene encodes CDR1 SQVTM and CDR2 ANQGSEA. The J segment lost 6 bases and the V segment lost 6 bases, leaving 8 bases of the junction unmatched. CDR3 size: 14 residues.

This clonotype was counted ten times or more. The rearrangement joins TRBV28 to TRBJ1-1, with D maybe TRBD1 (6 bases). V was trimmed by 6 bases and J by 10 bases, leaving 15 bases between them. From germline, CDR1 is MDHEN and CDR2 SYDVKM. The CDR3 runs to 12 residues. The DNA of the CDR3 is TGTGCCAGCAGCTTTTCCCAGGGGACAGCTTTCTTT. Its protein is CASSFSQGTAFF. The variable domain in full, with the rest retrieved from reference TRBV28 and TRBJ1-1, is DVKVTQSSRYLVKRTGEKVFLECVQDMDHENMFWYRQDPGLGLRLIYFSYDVKMKEKGDIPEGYSVSREKKERFSLILESASTNQTSMYLCASSFSQGTAFFGQGTRLTVV.

This chain links TRBV15 with TRBJ2-3; a possible D gene is TRBD2 (5 bases). The CDR3 sequence is 16 residues long. V was cut by 5 bases and J by 0 bases, with 15 bases left in between. Germline loops: CDR1 LNHNV, CDR2 YYDKDF (reference sequence). CDR3 coding DNA: TGTGCCACCAGCCATGGCGGGCCTTCTAGCACAGATACGCAGTATTTT. Translating it yields CATSHGGPSSTDTQYF. Full variable domain (outside the CDR3, taken from reference TRBV15 and TRBJ2-3): DAMVIQNPRYQVTQFGKPVTLSCSQTLNHNVMYWYQQKSSQAPKLLFHYYDKDFNNEADTPDNFQSRRPNTSFCFLDIRSPGLGDTAMYLCATSHGGPSSTDTQYFGPGTRLTVL.

Ten or more counts support this clonotype. The gene calls are TRBV7-2 and TRBJ1-4; possibly TRBD1 for D (5 bases). The germline gives CDR1 SGHTA, CDR2 FQGNSA. This CDR3 contains 15 residues. Trimming removed 4 bases at V and 7 bases at J, with 16 bases between. CDR3 nucleotides: TGTGCCAGCAGCTCCCCGGGGCCGGGCGCTGAAAAACTGTTTTTT. Translation: CASSSPGPGAEKLFF.

As to this clonotype: A much larger clone lies a single base off, so this may be a read error. The genes are TRBV29-1 and TRBJ1-2; TRBD1 matches 9 bases. The germline CDR1 and CDR2 sequences are SQVTM and ANQGSEA. With V trimmed by 7 bases and J by 5 bases, 8 bases remained unmatched. This CDR3 contains 13 residues. CDR3 region: CSGYPGQGYGYTF. The CDR3 DNA reads as TGCAGCGGGTACCCGGGACAGGGATATGGCTACACCTTC.

As to this clonotype: This may come from a read error, since a much larger clone is one base off. V gene TRBV7-2 combines with J gene TRBJ1-1; D gene ambiguous. Per the germline V gene, CDR1 is SGHTA and CDR2 is FQGNSA. The CDR3 spans 14 residues. The CDR3 region has the DNA TGTGCCAGCAGCCCCTGGGATAAGAACGCTGAAGCTTTCTTT. Translated, it gives CASSPWDKNAEAFF. Full variable domain (rest looked up from reference TRBV7-2 and TRBJ1-1): GAGVSQSPSNKVTEKGKDVELRCDPISGHTALYWYRQSLGQGLEFLIYFQGNSAPDKSGLPSDRFSAERTGGSVSTLTIQRTQQEDSAVYLCASSPWDKNAEAFFGQGTRLTVV.

This clonotype was seen many times. The V gene is TRBV12-3 or TRBV12-4, the J gene TRBJ1-4; D gene ambiguous. V was pared by 4 bases and J by 8 bases, with 8 bases between. The CDR3 is 12 amino acids. CDR3 residues: CASSSWREKLFF. The CDR3 DNA reads as TGTGCCAGCAGTTCCTGGAGAGAAAAACTGTTTTTT.

This clonotype was seen at least ten times. The chain couples TRBV19 to TRBJ1-1; 8 bases line up with TRBD1. From germline, CDR1 is LNHDA and CDR2 SQIVND (reference sequence). V trimming: 3 bases; J trimming: 9 bases; junction bases outside the gene matches: 3. CDR3 length: 12 amino acids. The CDR3 spells CASSIRRGQAFF. CDR3 DNA sequence: TGTGCCAGTAGTATTCGCAGGGGGCAAGCTTTCTTT.

This clonotype was observed many times. This chain links TRBV18 with TRBJ2-3, with D perhaps matching TRBD2 (5 bases). Germline assignment: CDR1 KGHSH and CDR2 LQKENI. Trimming pared 1 base from V and 2 bases from J, leaving 16 bases between. This CDR3 is 17 amino acids long. The CDR3, as DNA: TGTGCCAGCTCACCACTACGGGCGGGTCTCACCACAGATACGCAGTATTTT. Translating it yields CASSPLRAGLTTDTQYF.

The rearrangement joins TRBV9 to TRBJ2-1; D unresolved. V lost 2 bases, J lost 3 bases, and 18 bases lay in between. Per germline, CDR1 SGDLS and CDR2 YYNGEE. CDR3 length: 17 amino acids. The CDR3 loop reads CASSVFDVRTDYNEQFF. CDR3 in DNA: TGTGCCAGCAGCGTTTTCGATGTTCGGACCGACTACAATGAGCAGTTCTTC.

This clonotype was counted many times. The chain has TRBV12-3 or TRBV12-4 and TRBJ2-3; no clear D. Deletions cut 5 bases from V and 0 bases from J, with 12 bases between. The CDR3 length is 15 residues. In nucleotides, the CDR3 is TGTGCCAGCAGTCTCGGACCCTCTAGCACAGATACGCAGTATTTT. Translated, it gives CASSLGPSSTDTQYF.

This clonotype was seen many times. The rearrangement joins TRBV3-1 to TRBJ2-2; D remains ambiguous. In germline, CDR1 is LGHDT, CDR2 YNNKEL (reference sequence). Trimming removed 2 bases from V and 6 bases from J, with 10 bases in between. The CDR3 contains 14 residues. The CDR3 DNA reads TGTGCCAGCAGCCAAAGGCCCAACGCCGGGGAGCTGTTTTTT. Residues: CASSQRPNAGELFF.

This clonotype showed up many times. The chain uses TRBV10-3 and TRBJ2-3, with 7 bases aligning to TRBD1. The CDR3 spans 15 residues. With 0 bases clipped from V and 5 bases from J, the junction kept 5 bases outside the gene matches. CDR1 ENHRY and CDR2 SYGVKD come from the germline V gene. The CDR3 region has the DNA TGTGCCATCAGTGAGTCCAAGGGGGCGGTAGATACGCAGTATTTT. Its translation: CAISESKGAVDTQYF.

Ten or more counts support this clonotype. V gene TRBV6-5 combines with J gene TRBJ2-3; 7 positions agree with TRBD1. The V segment lost 2 bases and the J segment 1 base; nucleotides outside the gene matches: 3. Germline values: CDR1 MNHEY, CDR2 SVGAGI. The CDR3 covers 15 residues. CDR3 DNA: TGTGCCAGCAGTTACGGAGGACAGGGCACAGATACGCAGTATTTT. Its translation is CASSYGGQGTDTQYF.

This clonotype was detected many times. This chain connects TRBV29-1 to TRBJ1-2; 7 bases match TRBD1. V lost 4 bases to trimming and J lost 4 bases; unmatched junction nucleotides: 3. Per germline, CDR1 SQVTM and CDR2 ANQGSEA. There are 12 residues in the CDR3. CDR3 nucleotides: TGCAGCGTTGGATCAGGGGGCTATGGCTACACCTTC. It codes for CSVGSGGYGYTF. Using reference TRBV29-1 and TRBJ1-2 for the parts outside the CDR3, the full variable domain is SAVISQKPSRDICQRGTSLTIQCQVDSQVTMMFWYRQQPGQSLTLIATANQGSEATYESGFVIDKFPISRPNLTFSTLTVSNMSPEDSSIYLCSVGSGGYGYTFGSGTRLTVV.